This T cell receptor (beta chain) was identified during a study of cytomegalovirus exposure and HLA in healthy donors. Study background: The 90 to 150 validation repertoires matched the approximately 670 first-cohort repertoires in platform, a later analysis reported. Points from the study as a whole: Many donors carried some public TCRs, although rarity characterized most TCR sequences. Subsequent analysis found a tendency for first-cohort TCR clusters to co-occur within the 120 or so validation repertoires. The investigators catalogued 150 to 200 TCR beta chains as cytomegalovirus-associated.

Libraries were prepared by immunoSEQ multiplex PCR; TCRdb keeps only in-frame clonotypes and omits some of them. The table lists some 150,000 clones, roughly 90% of them singletons. Looked up from germline, CDR1 is SQVTM and CDR2 is ANQGSEA. This CDR3 has 11 residues. The V end lost 5 bases, the J end lost 4 bases, and 6 bases lay between the germline ends. On this clone: Its antigen remains unknown.

The sequenced sample consisted of PBMCs. This rearrangement joins TRBV29-1 to TRBJ2-1; unclear D gene. The receptor was isolated from a man between 18 and 29 years old in good health and CMV-seropositive. CDR3 in DNA: TGCAGCGTTTCCGAGTACAATGAGCAGTTCTTC. Its translation: CSVSEYNEQFF.